The 32 T cell receptor beta chains given below trace back to one sample, sequenced in a study of blood T cell repertoires in COVID-19 (dated by TCRdb to 2018 to 2021). Library method: the immunoSEQ multiplex PCR assay. The table was pulled from immuneACCESS by TCRdb, which kept in-frame rearrangements only. Such tables lose some clones; where checked, under half of the loss comes from unresolved V genes, and the rest has no known cause. Here the sample has some 200,000 clones; about 88% occur a single time. Around an eighth of the sample comes from the top ten. Sequencing was carried out using peripheral blood. The source of these receptors is a young man with active or convalescent COVID-19.

This sequence joins TRBV19 and TRBJ1-4, with D unresolved. CDR3 length equals 12 residues. Trimming pared 3 bases from V and 8 bases from J, leaving 7 bases between. Germline values: CDR1 LNHDA, CDR2 SQIVND (reference sequence). CDR3 protein: CASSIGREKLFF. The CDR3, as DNA: TGTGCCAGTAGTATCGGGAGGGAAAAACTGTTTTTT.

The rearrangement uses TRBV30 and TRBJ1-1; weak D call: TRBD1 (5 bases). The length of the CDR3 is 13 residues. Deletions cut 0 bases from V and 3 bases from J, with 8 bases between. CDR1 is GTSNPN, CDR2 SVGIG, per germline (reference sequence). The CDR3 spells CAWSVGVDTEAFF. The CDR3 DNA reads TGTGCCTGGAGTGTAGGGGTGGACACTGAAGCTTTCTTT.

The V and J genes are TRBV9 and TRBJ2-7; 10 bases line up with TRBD1. This CDR3 comprises 15 residues. Germline V gene sequence: CDR1 SGDLS, CDR2 YYNGEE. The ends lost 0 bases at V and 2 bases at J; junction bases unmatched: 2. CDR3 DNA sequence: TGTGCCAGCAGCGTAGGGGGACAGGGGCCCTACGAGCAGTACTTC. Protein: CASSVGGQGPYEQYF.

V gene TRBV9 combines with J gene TRBJ1-6, with 7 bases matching TRBD1. The trim removed 3 bases at V and 0 bases at J, leaving 18 bases unmatched. Germline V gene sequence: CDR1 SGDLS, CDR2 YYNGEE. CDR3 length equals 21 residues. In DNA, the CDR3 is TGTGCCAGCAGCGACCCGACAGAGGACGGGACAGTGAGCTCCTATAATTCACCCCTCCACTTT. The encoded protein is CASSDPTEDGTVSSYNSPLHF.

This chain links TRBV10-3 with TRBJ2-7; maybe TRBD2 (5 bases). Trimming removed 2 bases from V and 0 bases from J, with 17 bases in between. Germline CDR1 and CDR2: ENHRY and SYGVKD. The CDR3 loop spans 17 amino acids. The DNA for the CDR3 is TGTGCCATCAGTGAGGGTAGGGAGACAAGGACCTCCTACGAGCAGTACTTC. As protein: CAISEGRETRTSYEQYF.

This clone was observed a handful of times. The chain links TRBV15 to TRBJ1-2; 12 positions match TRBD1. This CDR3 is built from 15 residues. V shed 5 bases, J shed 3 bases, and the junction held 4 bases outside the gene matches. Looked up from germline, CDR1 is LNHNV and CDR2 is YYDKDF (reference sequence). The CDR3 nucleotides are TGTGCCACCAGCGGGGGGACAGGGGGCGACTATGGCTACACCTTC. Residues: CATSGGTGGDYGYTF. The full variable domain, completed using reference TRBV15 and TRBJ1-2, is DAMVIQNPRYQVTQFGKPVTLSCSQTLNHNVMYWYQQKSSQAPKLLFHYYDKDFNNEADTPDNFQSRRPNTSFCFLDIRSPGLGDTAMYLCATSGGTGGDYGYTFGSGTRLTVV.

The J gene is TRBJ1-4, the V gene TRBV6-2 or TRBV6-3, with D hard to call. Germline values: CDR1 MNHEY, CDR2 SVGEGT. V was trimmed by 2 bases and J by 0 bases, leaving 10 bases between them. The CDR3 sequence is 16 residues long. The CDR3 loop reads CASSYTRTATNEKLFF. The CDR3 region has the DNA TGTGCCAGCAGTTACACAAGGACTGCAACTAATGAAAAACTGTTTTTT.

This clone was counted ten times or more. The rearrangement uses TRBV11-3 and TRBJ1-2, with D tentatively TRBD1 (5 bases). The germline V gene has CDR1 SGHNT and CDR2 YENEEA. Deletions cut 3 bases from V and 4 bases from J, with 6 bases between. The CDR3 is made up of 12 amino acids. Here the CDR3 DNA reads TGTGCCAGCAGCTTCGACAGCTATGGCTACACCTTC. Translation: CASSFDSYGYTF.

The J gene is TRBJ2-7, the V gene TRBV7-6, with 7 positions matching TRBD1. This CDR3 is built from 15 residues. Germline V gene data show CDR1 as SGHVS and CDR2 as FNYEAQ. The J segment lost 5 bases and the V segment lost 1 base, leaving 8 bases of the junction unmatched. DNA of the CDR3: TGTGCCAGCAGCTTAGGTTCACGAGGGGGCGACGAGCAGTACTTC. It specifies CASSLGSRGGDEQYF.

The gene calls are TRBV6-5 and TRBJ2-5; D is unclear. V lost 6 bases, J lost 2 bases, and 10 bases lay in between. The CDR3 runs to 13 residues. CDR1 is MNHEY, CDR2 SVGAGI, per germline. CDR3 nucleotides: TGTGCCAGCAGCCCGACTGAACAAGAGACCCAGTACTTC. This encodes CASSPTEQETQYF.

CDR3 coding DNA: TGTGCCAGCAGTGCTCAGGGTTTCCACGAGCAGTACTTC. Residues: CASSAQGFHEQYF. J is TRBJ2-7 and V is TRBV12-3 or TRBV12-4, with D possibly being TRBD1 (5 bases). The CDR3 has 13 residues. V gave up 5 bases and J gave up 5 bases, with 13 bases separating them.

The V call is TRBV28, the J call TRBJ2-3; D may be TRBD2 (5 bases). Trimming cost V 6 bases and J 1 base, with 8 bases left between them. Germline assignment: CDR1 MDHEN and CDR2 SYDVKM. This CDR3 is 13 amino acids long. CDR3 protein: CASRDWRTDTQYF. CDR3 DNA sequence: TGTGCCAGCAGGGACTGGCGCACAGATACGCAGTATTTT. The full variable domain, completed using reference TRBV28 and TRBJ2-3, is DVKVTQSSRYLVKRTGEKVFLECVQDMDHENMFWYRQDPGLGLRLIYFSYDVKMKEKGDIPEGYSVSREKKERFSLILESASTNQTSMYLCASRDWRTDTQYFGPGTRLTVL.

J is TRBJ2-5 and V is TRBV7-2, with D possibly being TRBD2 (7 bases). The V end was cut by 3 bases, the J end by 5 bases, with 10 bases between. This CDR3 spans 13 amino acids. Per germline, CDR1 SGHTA and CDR2 FQGNSA. The CDR3 bases are TGTGCCAGCAGCTTCGCGGGGGCGGAGACCCAGTACTTC. This gives the protein CASSFAGAETQYF. The whole variable domain, remainder taken from reference TRBV7-2 and TRBJ2-5, is GAGVSQSPSNKVTEKGKDVELRCDPISGHTALYWYRQSLGQGLEFLIYFQGNSAPDKSGLPSDRFSAERTGGSVSTLTIQRTQQEDSAVYLCASSFAGAETQYFGPGTRLLVL.

V usage is TRBV19 and J usage is TRBJ1-1; D perhaps matches TRBD1 (5 bases). Trimming took off 4 bases at V and 4 bases at J, with 10 bases between the two ends. Germline V CDR1 and CDR2: LNHDA, SQIVND (reference sequence). The CDR3 extends over 13 amino acids. The CDR3 sequence is CASSTGRGTEAFF. CDR3 nucleotide sequence: TGTGCCAGTAGTACAGGGAGGGGCACTGAAGCTTTCTTT.

This clone showed up just a few times. This chain uses TRBV5-1 with TRBJ2-7; weak D call: TRBD1 (6 bases). The CDR3 is 15 residues long. V was trimmed by 5 bases and J by 1 base, leaving 16 bases between them. Germline V CDR1 and CDR2: SGHRS, YFSETQ. In nucleotides, the CDR3 is TGCGCCAGCAGTTTCGGACAGCACCCTTCCTACGAGCAGTACTTC. Amino acid sequence: CASSFGQHPSYEQYF. Using reference TRBV5-1 and TRBJ2-7 for the parts outside the CDR3, the full variable domain is KAGVTQTPRYLIKTRGQQVTLSCSPISGHRSVSWYQQTPGQGLQFLFEYFSETQRNKGNFPGRFSGRQFSNSRSEMNVSTLELGDSALYLCASSFGQHPSYEQYFGPGTRLTVT.

This clone occurred once. The gene calls are TRBV25-1 and TRBJ2-7; D ambiguous. V was trimmed by 1 base and J by 5 bases, leaving 12 bases between them. Germline assignment: CDR1 MGHDK and CDR2 SYGVNS. The CDR3 runs 14 residues. The CDR3 DNA is TGTGCCAGCAGTGAATGGAAAACCGAGGACGAGCAGTACTTC. It encodes CASSEWKTEDEQYF.

V and J are TRBV5-6 and TRBJ1-2, with D hard to call. The germline V gene has CDR1 SGHDT and CDR2 YYEEEE. The length of the CDR3 is 15 residues. The ends were cut back, 2 bases at V and 2 bases at J, with 13 bases in the middle. This chain's CDR3 is CASSFSPGNNYGYTF. The CDR3 region has the DNA TGTGCCAGCAGCTTTTCCCCGGGAAACAACTATGGCTACACCTTC. The variable domain in full, completed from reference TRBV5-6 and TRBJ1-2, reads DAGVTQSPTHLIKTRGQQVTLRCSPKSGHDTVSWYQQALGQGPQFIFQYYEEEERQRGNFPDRFSGHQFPNYSSELNVNALLLGDSALYLCASSFSPGNNYGYTFGSGTRLTVV.

The chain uses TRBV28 and TRBJ2-2, with D maybe TRBD2 (7 bases). This CDR3 has 18 amino acids. Looked up from germline, CDR1 is MDHEN and CDR2 is SYDVKM. V was shortened by 4 bases and J by 3 bases, with 21 bases between the two germline ends. The CDR3 loop is CASSSRGASGMDTGELFF. The CDR3 coding sequence is TGTGCCAGCAGTTCCCGGGGGGCTAGCGGTATGGACACCGGGGAGCTGTTTTTT.

The V call is TRBV19, the J call TRBJ1-5, with 10 bases identical to TRBD1. The V segment lost 5 bases and the J segment 5 bases; nucleotides outside the gene matches: 6. CDR1 is LNHDA, CDR2 SQIVND, per germline (reference sequence). The CDR3 has 15 residues. The CDR3 reads CASSPSGTGDQPQHF. Here the CDR3 DNA reads TGTGCCAGTAGTCCATCCGGGACAGGGGATCAGCCCCAGCATTTT.

CDR3 DNA sequence: TGTGCCAGCAGTTACTCGACCCTAGCGGGGGGGCCAGATACGCAGTATTTT. This codes for CASSYSTLAGGPDTQYF. V and J are TRBV6-2 or TRBV6-3 and TRBJ2-3; 12 positions agree with TRBD2. The germline gives CDR1 MNHEY, CDR2 SVGEGT. The CDR3 covers 17 residues. The junction had 5 bases not matched to a gene; V was cut back by 0 bases and J by 4 bases.

The CDR3 nucleotides read TGCGCCAGCAGCTTTGACACGAACACTGAAGCTTTCTTT. Its translation: CASSFDTNTEAFF. The chain is built from TRBV5-1 and TRBJ1-1; no clear D gene. Germline-derived CDR1 and CDR2 are SGHRS and YFSETQ. The length of the CDR3 is 13 residues. V lost 2 bases to trimming and J lost 1 base, with 6 bases between them.

This clone was seen a single time. The chain couples TRBV30 to TRBJ1-3, with a tentative D call TRBD1 (6 bases). The CDR3 is 15 residues long. CDR1 is GTSNPN and CDR2 is SVGIG in the germline V gene (reference sequence). Trimming cost V 2 bases and J 4 bases, with 15 bases left between them. The CDR3 region has the DNA TGTGCCTGGAGTCCCGGGCAGGGGTCCGGAAACACCATATATTTT. Amino acid sequence: CAWSPGQGSGNTIYF.

The chain links TRBV14 to TRBJ2-2, with 7 bases lining up with TRBD2. V shed 2 bases and J 4 bases; nucleotides not matched to a gene: 4. The CDR3 sequence is 15 residues long. Germline CDR1 is SGHDN and CDR2 is FVKESK. The CDR3 loop reads CASSQYSGPTGELFF. CDR3 in DNA: TGTGCCAGCAGCCAATATAGCGGGCCCACCGGGGAGCTGTTTTTT. The whole variable domain, filled in from reference TRBV14 and TRBJ2-2, reads EAGVTQFPSHSVIEKGQTVTLRCDPISGHDNLYWYRRVMGKEIKFLLHFVKESKQDESGMPNNRFLAERTGGTYSTLKVQPAELEDSGVYFCASSQYSGPTGELFFGEGSRLTVL.

The rearrangement joins TRBV6-5 to TRBJ1-4; D possibly corresponds to TRBD1 (5 bases). Germline V CDR1 and CDR2: MNHEY, SVGAGI. Trimming cost V 8 bases and J 7 bases, with 11 bases left between them. This CDR3 is 12 amino acids long. The CDR3 loop is CASGGDGEKLFF. The CDR3 bases are TGTGCCAGCGGGGGGGACGGTGAAAAACTGTTTTTT.

The chain carries TRBV2 and TRBJ2-4, with TRBD2 identical over 12 bases. With V trimmed by 6 bases and J by 6 bases, 9 bases remained unmatched. This CDR3 region has 16 residues. Germline values: CDR1 SNHLY, CDR2 FYNNEI. As DNA, the CDR3 is TGTGCCAGCAGCGCCTTCCTAGCGGGGGGGCTAAACATTCAGTACTTC. Its protein product is CASSAFLAGGLNIQYF.

V is TRBV10-3 and J is TRBJ1-2; D possibly corresponds to TRBD1 (6 bases). The germline V and J ends were trimmed by 4 bases and 6 bases, with 18 bases remaining between them. Germline CDR1 is ENHRY and CDR2 is SYGVKD. The CDR3 consists of 15 residues. The CDR3 DNA sequence: TGTGCCATCAGTGGATTACGAGACAGGCAACATGGCTACACCTTC. It is translated as CAISGLRDRQHGYTF.

This chain connects TRBV7-8 to TRBJ1-2, with D perhaps matching TRBD1 (5 bases). Germline V gives CDR1 SGHVS, CDR2 FQNEAQ. The CDR3 is 15 residues long. V lost 1 base to trimming and J lost 7 bases, with 16 bases between them. Here the CDR3 DNA reads TGTGCCAGCAGCTTAGTAACATGGGACGGGGGTGGCTACACCTTC. It translates to CASSLVTWDGGGYTF.

The chain couples TRBV5-5 to TRBJ2-3, with 10 bases aligning to TRBD1. After removal of 3 bases from V and 6 bases from J, the junction contained 7 bases not matched to a gene. This CDR3 has 15 amino acids. Looked up from germline, CDR1 is SGHKS and CDR2 is YYEKEE (reference sequence). Here the CDR3 DNA reads TGTGCCAGCAGCTCCAGGACAGGGGGATCCGATACGCAGTATTTT. Translating it yields CASSSRTGGSDTQYF.

The V and J genes are TRBV2 and TRBJ2-2, with TRBD1 matching 7 bases. The junction had 5 bases not matched to a gene; V was cut back by 3 bases and J by 4 bases. The CDR3 is 15 amino acids. Per the germline V gene, CDR1 is SNHLY and CDR2 is FYNNEI. DNA for the CDR3: TGTGCCAGCAGTGAGACCAGGGGGAGCACCGGGGAGCTGTTTTTT. Amino acid sequence: CASSETRGSTGELFF.

J is TRBJ2-3 and V is TRBV12-5; 12 bases match TRBD1. The CDR3 length is 17 residues. The trim removed 4 bases at V and 4 bases at J, leaving 9 bases unmatched. Germline CDR1 is LGHNT and CDR2 is FRNRAP. The CDR3 spells CASGSAIGTGGADTQYF. The CDR3 DNA reads as TGTGCTAGTGGTTCGGCGATCGGGACAGGGGGCGCAGATACGCAGTATTTT.

The DNA for the CDR3 is TGTGCCAGCAGTTGGGTAGCGGGGCTCACCGGGGAGCTGTTTTTT. Its protein product is CASSWVAGLTGELFF. This chain links TRBV6-2 or TRBV6-3 with TRBJ2-2; 8 bases fit TRBD2. V lost 4 bases and J lost 4; bases outside the gene matches: 5. CDR3 length: 15 amino acids. Germline loops: CDR1 MNHEY, CDR2 SVGEGT.

Concerning this clone: A much more abundant neighbour one base away suggests this may be a read error. The chain carries TRBV5-5 and TRBJ2-1; D is possibly TRBD1 (5 bases). The V end lost 0 bases, the J end lost 7 bases, and 5 bases lay between the germline ends. The CDR3 contains 12 residues. Germline V gene sequence: CDR1 SGHKS, CDR2 YYEKEE (reference sequence). The chain's CDR3 is CASSLEGNEQFF. The CDR3 region has the DNA TGTGCCAGCAGCTTGGAGGGGAATGAGCAGTTCTTC. The variable domain in full, completed from reference TRBV5-5 and TRBJ2-1, reads DAGVTQSPTHLIKTRGQQVTLRCSPISGHKSVSWYQQVLGQGPQFIFQYYEKEERGRGNFPDRFSARQFPNYSSELNVNALLLGDSALYLCASSLEGNEQFFGPGTRLTVL.